Listed below are T cell receptor beta chains from one sample, sequenced in a study of shared clonotypes between healthy human individuals. Some clones are missing from TCRdb's copy, which holds only in-frame ones; the method was immunoSEQ multiplex PCR. The sample carries 2 million to 2.5 million clones, roughly 93% recorded once. Sequenced input: naive CD4+ T cells from PBMCs. The receptor source for this set is a young man in good health. Some clones in this sample may be carry-over from other donors' samples. Both conserved end residues are part of each CDR3. Fields, in order: CDR3 protein, CDR3 DNA, V gene, clone size, D gene, J gene. D genes are given only for firm matches. Some rows mark clone size as missing; the rest say once, few, many or name a class of expanded clone.

CDR3: CASSITTGDQPQHF
DNA: TGTGCCAGTAGTATAACGACAGGGGATCAGCCCCAGCATTTT
V: TRBV19
size: once
D: TRBD1
J: TRBJ1-5

CDR3: CASSQKISASGRAVNSYEQYF
DNA: TGCGCCAGCAGCCAAAAGATATCGGCTAGCGGGAGGGCCGTAAACTCCTACGAGCAGTACTTC
V: TRBV4-1
size: .
D: TRBD2
J: TRBJ2-7

CDR3: CASSRVQTQYF
DNA: TGTGCCAGCAGTAGGGTACAGACCCAGTACTTC
V: TRBV2
size: .
D: .
J: TRBJ2-5

CDR3: CASSTKDTQYF
DNA: TGTGCCAGCAGTACCAAAGATACGCAGTATTTT
V: TRBV28
size: once
D: .
J: TRBJ2-3

CDR3: CASSVPTSGSGNEQFF
DNA: TGTGCCAGCAGCGTACCCACTAGCGGGAGTGGCAATGAGCAGTTCTTC
V: TRBV7-9
size: .
D: TRBD2
J: TRBJ2-1

CDR3: CASSDDWVYNSYNEQFF
DNA: TGTGCCAGCTCGGACGATTGGGTGTACAACTCCTACAATGAGCAGTTCTTC
V: TRBV18
size: .
D: .
J: TRBJ2-1

CDR3: CASGANRVLNEKLFF
DNA: TGTGCCAGCGGGGCGAACAGGGTCCTTAATGAAAAACTGTTTTTT
V: TRBV2
size: .
D: .
J: TRBJ1-4

CDR3: CASSQGSTYEQYF
DNA: TGCGCCAGCAGCCAGGGCAGTACCTACGAGCAGTACTTC
V: TRBV4-1
size: .
D: .
J: TRBJ2-7

CDR3: CASSLSGATNEKLFF
DNA: TGTGCCAGCAGCTTATCAGGGGCAACTAATGAAAAACTGTTTTTT
V: TRBV7-9
size: once
D: .
J: TRBJ1-4

CDR3: CASSQDDRGFGQPQHF
DNA: TGCGCCAGCAGCCAAGACGACAGGGGATTCGGTCAGCCCCAGCATTTT
V: TRBV4-1
size: .
D: TRBD1
J: TRBJ1-5

CDR3: CASSLKWQGNADTQYF
DNA: TGCGCCAGCAGCTTGAAATGGCAGGGGAACGCAGATACGCAGTATTTT
V: TRBV5-1
size: .
D: .
J: TRBJ2-3

CDR3: CASSGVDKNTGELFF
DNA: TGCGCCAGCAGCGGGGTAGACAAAAACACCGGGGAGCTGTTTTTT
V: TRBV5-1
size: .
D: .
J: TRBJ2-2

CDR3: CASSLYVGYYNEQFF
DNA: TGTGCCAGCAGTTTATACGTAGGGTATTACAATGAGCAGTTCTTC
V: TRBV28
size: once
D: .
J: TRBJ2-1

CDR3: CASRTSGRGRGDTQYF
DNA: TGTGCCAGCAGGACTAGCGGGAGAGGTAGGGGAGATACGCAGTATTTT
V: TRBV28
size: .
D: TRBD2
J: TRBJ2-3

CDR3: CASSPGTGAYEQYF
DNA: TGTGCCAGCAGCCCGGGGACAGGGGCCTACGAGCAGTACTTC
V: TRBV9
size: once
D: TRBD1
J: TRBJ2-7

CDR3: CASTPRGGAAEAFF
DNA: TGTGCCAGCACCCCTCGGGGGGGGGCTGCTGAAGCTTTCTTT
V: TRBV2
size: .
D: .
J: TRBJ1-1

CDR3: CASSPGGEPYEQYF
DNA: TGTGCCAGCAGCCCAGGGGGCGAACCCTACGAGCAGTACTTC
V: TRBV28
size: .
D: TRBD1
J: TRBJ2-7

CDR3: CASSPWRGGRSTDTQYF
DNA: TGTGCCAGCAGCCCGTGGAGGGGGGGAAGAAGCACAGATACGCAGTATTTT
V: TRBV14
size: .
D: .
J: TRBJ2-3

CDR3: CASSPDGTGGQPQHF
DNA: TGCGCCAGCAGTCCAGATGGGACAGGAGGTCAGCCCCAGCATTTT
V: TRBV5-1
size: .
D: TRBD1
J: TRBJ1-5

CDR3: CASSIEGQGAYGYTF
DNA: TGTGCCAGCAGTATTGAGGGACAGGGGGCGTACGGCTACACCTTC
V: TRBV6-4
size: .
D: TRBD1
J: TRBJ1-2

CDR3: CASSRPSGRDTQYF
DNA: TGTGCCAGCAGCCGACCTAGCGGTCGAGATACGCAGTATTTT
V: TRBV11-2
size: .
D: TRBD2
J: TRBJ2-3

CDR3: CSVGSWETGYTF
DNA: TGCAGCGTTGGTTCGTGGGAAACTGGCTACACCTTC
V: TRBV29-1
size: .
D: .
J: TRBJ1-2

CDR3: CASSLMGQGLSGELFF
DNA: TGTGCCAGCAGCTTAATGGGCCAGGGGCTCTCCGGGGAGCTGTTTTTT
V: TRBV7-3
size: .
D: .
J: TRBJ2-2

CDR3: CASRRGPSGRAYNEQFF
DNA: TGTGCCAGCAGGAGGGGACCTAGCGGGAGAGCCTACAATGAGCAGTTCTTC
V: TRBV27
size: .
D: TRBD2
J: TRBJ2-1

CDR3: CASSRQGSGGEETQYF
DNA: TGCGCCAGCAGCCGCCAAGGTAGCGGAGGAGAGGAGACCCAGTACTTC
V: TRBV5-1
size: once
D: .
J: TRBJ2-5

CDR3: CASSLEPTNTGELFF
DNA: TGTGCCAGCAGCTTGGAGCCTACGAACACCGGGGAGCTGTTTTTT
V: TRBV5-6
size: .
D: .
J: TRBJ2-2

CDR3: CASRTGAGDTEAFF
DNA: TGTGCCAGCAGGACGGGGGCCGGAGACACTGAAGCTTTCTTT
V: TRBV2
size: .
D: .
J: TRBJ1-1

CDR3: CASSRTTRNEQYF
DNA: TGTGCCAGCAGCCGGACGACTAGGAACGAGCAGTACTTC
V: TRBV14
size: .
D: .
J: TRBJ2-7

CDR3: CASSFGQGASNYGYTF
DNA: TGCGCCAGCAGCTTTGGACAGGGGGCTAGTAACTATGGCTACACCTTC
V: TRBV5-1
size: .
D: TRBD1
J: TRBJ1-2